These T cell receptor beta chains were read from a single sample in a study of T cell repertoires in cytomegalovirus infection. MiXCR, run by TCRdb on the reads, gives a single entry per CDR3 protein. This table has 110,000 or so distinct CDR3 sequences, about 33% appearing once. These receptors have no known antigen. The sample was CD8+ T cells from cultured PBMCs, taken from culture after CMV antigen stimulation. These receptors all stem from a human donor in good health (CMV status not recorded). Some clones in this sample may be carry-over from other donors' samples. CDR3s include the opening cysteine and the closing phenylalanine or tryptophan. The D gene is left open where the match is weak. Expanded clones get a size class; other rows say once, few or many, or leave the size out.

>many|TRBV7-2|TRBD2|TRBJ2-4
CASSLGTSGIQYF
TGTGCCAGCAGCTTAGGGACTAGCGGCATTCAGTACTTC
>-|TRBV12-3/TRBV12-4|TRBD1|TRBJ2-2
CASSPRGQSRSGELFF
TGTGCCAGCAGTCCTAGGGGACAGAGCCGGTCCGGGGAGCTGTTTTTT
>-|TRBV6-2/TRBV6-3|-|TRBJ2-1
CASSLGPEGGEQFF
TGTGCCAGCAGTCTGGGACCCGAAGGTGGTGAGCAGTTCTTC
>few|TRBV6-1|-|TRBJ1-5
CASSDVTADNQPQHF
TGTGCCAGCAGTGACGTGACAGCAGACAATCAGCCCCAGCATTTT
>many|TRBV28|-|TRBJ1-4
CASSPRGWRQNEKLFF
TGTGCCAGCAGTCCCCGAGGGTGGAGACAAAATGAAAAACTGTTTTTT
>few|TRBV9|-|TRBJ1-6
CASSANHSNSPLHF
TGTGCCAGCAGCGCGAATCACAGTAATTCACCCCTCCACTTT
>few|TRBV4-1|-|TRBJ1-5
CASSQQGTADQPQHF
TGCGCCAGCAGTCAACAGGGTACTGCTGATCAGCCCCAGCATTTT
>-|TRBV19|-|TRBJ1-2
CASSVSGDGWYGYTF
TGTGCCAGTAGTGTTTCAGGGGACGGATGGTATGGCTACACCTTC
>-|TRBV9|-|TRBJ2-7
CASSVGTVSYEQYF
TGTGCCAGCAGCGTAGGGACAGTATCCTACGAGCAGTACTTC
>-|TRBV9|-|TRBJ2-7
CASSVGDPGSEQYF
TGTGCCAGCAGCGTAGGAGACCCAGGGAGCGAGCAGTACTTC
>-|TRBV6-2/TRBV6-3|-|TRBJ1-1
CASSYWGNTEAFF
TGTGCCAGCAGTTACTGGGGGAACACTGAAGCTTTCTTT
>few|TRBV4-1|TRBD2|TRBJ2-1
CASSQGTSGGVAYNEQFF
TGCGCCAGCAGCCAAGGGACTAGCGGGGGGGTAGCCTACAATGAGCAGTTCTTC
>many|TRBV7-8|-|TRBJ1-2
CASSLGLTGGWNYGYTF
TGTGCCAGCAGCTTAGGCTTGACGGGGGGCTGGAACTATGGCTACACCTTC